The 14 T cell receptor beta chains listed next were all sequenced from one sample in a study of T cell changes during pregnancy in multiple sclerosis. Libraries were prepared by immunoSEQ multiplex PCR; TCRdb keeps only in-frame clonotypes and omits some of them. This sample yields over 90,000 clones, of which about nine tenths are seen a single time; about 0.75% belongs to the top ten. The input for sequencing was peripheral blood, taken in the second trimester of pregnancy. Receptors were obtained from a female donor in good health, enrolled as a control in a pregnancy study.

This clone occurred once. The V call is TRBV6-5, the J call TRBJ1-4; TRBD1 is a possible D gene (5 bases). The CDR3 loop spans 15 amino acids. Germline assignment: CDR1 MNHEY and CDR2 SVGAGI. Trimming pared 5 bases from V and 5 bases from J, leaving 15 bases between. CDR3 nucleotides: TGTGCCAGCAGTCCGGGCCGAAACAGGAATGAAAAACTGTTTTTT. Translating it yields CASSPGRNRNEKLFF.

V is TRBV19 and J is TRBJ1-3; 7 nucleotides line up with TRBD1. This CDR3 spans 16 amino acids. Germline CDR1 and CDR2: LNHDA and SQIVND (reference sequence). The V segment lost 5 bases and the J segment 0 bases; nucleotides outside the gene matches: 7. In DNA form, the CDR3 reads TGTGCCAGTAGTGTCCGACAGGGACACTCTGGAAACACCATATATTTT. Translated, it gives CASSVRQGHSGNTIYF.

The V gene is TRBV7-2, the J gene TRBJ1-2; the D gene is possibly TRBD1 (5 bases). The germline V gene has CDR1 SGHTA and CDR2 FQGNSA. V lost 3 bases and J lost 8, with 16 bases in between. The CDR3 spans 14 residues. CDR3 region: CASSLGREPGGYTF. CDR3 DNA sequence: TGTGCCAGCAGCTTGGGACGGGAGCCGGGGGGCTACACCTTC.

CDR3 residues: CASSFRQPNNSPLHF. For the CDR3, the DNA is TGTGCCAGCAGCTTCCGACAGCCAAATAATTCACCCCTCCACTTT. J is TRBJ1-6 and V is TRBV7-2; TRBD1 might be the D (5 bases). Trimming removed 3 bases from V and 5 bases from J, with 11 bases in between. CDR1 is SGHTA and CDR2 is FQGNSA in the germline V gene. The CDR3 loop spans 15 amino acids.

V is TRBV30 and J is TRBJ1-1; D is unclear. Germline V gives CDR1 GTSNPN, CDR2 SVGIG (reference sequence). The V and J ends lost 0 bases and 8 bases respectively, with 10 bases between them. The CDR3 extends over 12 amino acids. The chain's CDR3 is CAWSVLGGEAFF. For the CDR3, the DNA is TGTGCCTGGAGTGTACTCGGCGGCGAAGCTTTCTTT.

The chain is built from TRBV7-2 and TRBJ1-2, with TRBD1 matching over 11 bases. The CDR3 extends over 15 amino acids. Trimming removed 1 base from V and 13 bases from J; junction bases left unmatched: 11. Germline CDR1 reads SGHTA; CDR2 reads FQGNSA. The CDR3 here is CASSLVPDRGLAPTF. The CDR3 coding sequence is TGTGCCAGCAGCTTAGTTCCGGACAGGGGGCTTGCTCCCACCTTC.

CDR3 sequence (DNA): TGTGCCAGAAGCCCCGGGACAGGGATTTATCAGCCCCAGCATTTT. Residues: CARSPGTGIYQPQHF. The gene calls are TRBV7-5 and TRBJ1-5; whether TRBD1, the table's D call, matches the DNA was not checked. TRBV7-5 is tagged as a pseudogene. CDR3 size: 15 residues.

V gene TRBV7-8 combines with J gene TRBJ2-1; no clear D. V was clipped by 1 base and J by 6 bases, with 13 bases between them. This CDR3 has 15 residues. Germline V gives CDR1 SGHVS, CDR2 FQNEAQ. The CDR3, as DNA: TGTGCCAGCAGCTTAGGTCCTGGCGGTACCAATGAGCAGTTCTTC. It yields the protein CASSLGPGGTNEQFF.

The gene calls are TRBV28 and TRBJ2-1; 11 bases are a match to TRBD2. Losses at the gene ends were 6 bases for V and 6 bases for J; bases not matched to a gene: 13. This CDR3 has 17 residues. The germline gives CDR1 MDHEN, CDR2 SYDVKM. CDR3: CASSSQTSGIVGNEQFF. CDR3 in DNA: TGTGCCAGCAGCTCTCAGACTAGCGGGATTGTAGGCAATGAGCAGTTCTTC.

CDR3 DNA: TGCGCCAGCAGCATACAAACAGGGGGCCACGAGCAGTACTTC. Translated: CASSIQTGGHEQYF. This chain uses TRBV5-1 with TRBJ2-7; TRBD1 matches at 9 bases. Germline CDR1 SGHRS, CDR2 YFSETQ. The CDR3 runs 14 residues. The V gene end was trimmed by 4 bases and the J gene end by 5 bases; junction bases not matched to a gene: 7.

This chain connects TRBV14 to TRBJ1-6; unclear D gene. The CDR3 runs 15 residues. Looked up from germline, CDR1 is SGHDN and CDR2 is FVKESK. Trimming cost V 5 bases and J 8 bases, with 16 bases left between them. CDR3 residues: CASSARSLSDSPLHF. CDR3 DNA sequence: TGTGCCAGCAGCGCCCGGTCCCTCAGCGATTCACCCCTCCACTTT.

The rearrangement links TRBV23-1 to TRBJ2-7, with D possibly TRBD1 on 5 matching bases. TRBV23-1 is flagged as an ORF with uncertain function. This CDR3 is 16 amino acids long. The V gene lost 4 bases and the J gene lost 5 bases, with 21 bases spanning the gap. The CDR3 loop is CASSREQDHRINEQYF. In DNA form, the CDR3 reads TGCGCCAGCAGTCGGGAACAGGATCACCGTATCAACGAGCAGTACTTC.

The chain links TRBV9 to TRBJ1-1; D gene unclear. V was clipped by 0 bases and J by 5 bases, with 14 bases between them. Germline V gene data show CDR1 as SGDLS and CDR2 as YYNGEE. CDR3 length: 15 amino acids. The CDR3 reads CASSVDVGGWTEAFF. The DNA for the CDR3 is TGTGCCAGCAGCGTAGATGTAGGAGGGTGGACTGAAGCTTTCTTT.

The chain joins TRBV4-1 to TRBJ2-7; perhaps TRBD2 as D (6 bases). Looked up from germline, CDR1 is MGHRA and CDR2 is YSYEKL. The CDR3 covers 15 residues. Trimming stripped 1 base from V and 4 bases from J, with 14 bases between. CDR3 amino acids: CASSQVTSLGYEQYF. The CDR3 DNA sequence: TGCGCCAGCAGCCAAGTCACTAGCCTTGGTTACGAGCAGTACTTC.